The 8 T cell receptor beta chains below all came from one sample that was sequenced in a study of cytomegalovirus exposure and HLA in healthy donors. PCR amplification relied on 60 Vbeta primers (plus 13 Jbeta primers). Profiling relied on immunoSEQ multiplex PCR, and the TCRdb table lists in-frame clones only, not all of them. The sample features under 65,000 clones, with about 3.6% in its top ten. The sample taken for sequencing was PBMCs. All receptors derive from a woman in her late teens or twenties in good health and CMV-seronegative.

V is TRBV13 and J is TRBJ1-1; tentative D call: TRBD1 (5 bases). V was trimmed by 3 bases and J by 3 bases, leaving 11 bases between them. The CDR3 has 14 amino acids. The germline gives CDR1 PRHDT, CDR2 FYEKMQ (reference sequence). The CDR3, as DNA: TGTGCCAGCAGCTTGGAGGGGCGGGACACTGAAGCTTTCTTT. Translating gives CASSLEGRDTEAFF.

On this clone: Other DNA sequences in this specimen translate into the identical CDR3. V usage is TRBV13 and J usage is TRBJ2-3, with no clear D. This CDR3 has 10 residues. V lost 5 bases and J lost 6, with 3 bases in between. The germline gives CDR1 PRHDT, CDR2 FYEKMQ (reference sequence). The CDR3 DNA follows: TGTGCCAGCAGCCTGGATACGCAGTATTTT. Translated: CASSLDTQYF. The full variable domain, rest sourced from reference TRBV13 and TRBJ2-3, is AAGVIQSPRHLIKEKRETATLKCYPIPRHDTVYWYQQGPGQDPQFLISFYEKMQSDKGSIPDRFSAQQFSDYHSELNMSSLELGDSALYFCASSLDTQYFGPGTRLTVL.

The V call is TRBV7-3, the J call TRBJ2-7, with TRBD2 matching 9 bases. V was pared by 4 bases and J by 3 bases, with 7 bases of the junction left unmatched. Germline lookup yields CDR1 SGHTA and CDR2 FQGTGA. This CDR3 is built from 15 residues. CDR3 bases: TGTGCCAGCAGCTCCATAGCGGGAGCGGGCTACGAGCAGTACTTC. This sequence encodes CASSSIAGAGYEQYF.

The CDR3 nucleotides are TGTGCCAGCTCACCCACTAGCGGGGGTTACAATGAGCAGTTCTTC. As protein: CASSPTSGGYNEQFF. This sequence joins TRBV18 and TRBJ2-1, with 11 bases identical to TRBD2. V was pared by 3 bases and J by 4 bases, with 2 bases of the junction left unmatched. Germline CDR1 reads KGHSH; CDR2 reads LQKENI. The CDR3 spans 15 residues. Variable domain in full (rest from reference TRBV18 and TRBJ2-1): NAGVMQNPRHLVRRRGQEARLRCSPMKGHSHVYWYRQLPEEGLKFMVYLQKENIIDESGMPKERFSAEFPKEGPSILRIQQVVRGDSAAYFCASSPTSGGYNEQFFGPGTRLTVL.

The CDR3 DNA follows: TGCAGCGTTGAAGATCCAGCAACTAATGAAAAACTGTTTTTT. This gives the protein CSVEDPATNEKLFF. The chain couples TRBV29-1 to TRBJ1-4; no clear D gene. V lost 0 bases and J 0 bases, leaving 5 bases between the germline ends. The CDR3 loop spans 14 amino acids. From germline, CDR1 is SQVTM and CDR2 ANQGSEA.

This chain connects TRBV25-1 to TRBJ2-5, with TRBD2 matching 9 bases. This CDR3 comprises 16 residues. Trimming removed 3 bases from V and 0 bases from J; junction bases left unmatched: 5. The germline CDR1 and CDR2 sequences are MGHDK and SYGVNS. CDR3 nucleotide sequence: TGTGCCAGCAGTGAGCTAGCGGGAACCCACCAAGAGACCCAGTACTTC. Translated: CASSELAGTHQETQYF.

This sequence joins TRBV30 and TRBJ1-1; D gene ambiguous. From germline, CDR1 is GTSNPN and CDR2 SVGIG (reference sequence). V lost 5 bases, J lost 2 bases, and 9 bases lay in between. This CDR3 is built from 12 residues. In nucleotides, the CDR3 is TGTGCCTGGGGGCGTCCTAACACTGAAGCTTTCTTT. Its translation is CAWGRPNTEAFF.

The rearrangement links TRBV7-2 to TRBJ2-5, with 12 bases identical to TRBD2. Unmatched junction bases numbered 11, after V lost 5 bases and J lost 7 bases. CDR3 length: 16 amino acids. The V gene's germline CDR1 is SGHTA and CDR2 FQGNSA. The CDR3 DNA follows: TGTGCCAGCAGCCCAATTGGACTAGCGGGGACTGGGACCCAGTACTTC. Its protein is CASSPIGLAGTGTQYF.